The sequence of this T cell receptor beta chain was determined in a study of cytomegalovirus exposure and HLA in healthy donors. Study-level points and caveats: By HLA locus, TCR association rates varied in a later analysis, with DRB1 showing the most and HLA-C the fewest.

With respect to this clone: What it recognizes is unknown.

PCR amplification relied on 60 Vbeta primers (plus 13 Jbeta primers). TCRdb keeps only in-frame clones here, not all; method: immunoSEQ multiplex PCR. Among about 160,000 clones listed, 80% were seen once. The sample consisted of PBMCs. This receptor was identified in a male donor in good health and CMV-seropositive.

Written as DNA, the CDR3 is TGTGCCAGCAGCTCCCGCTCCTCGACAGGGATCAGCACAGATACGCAGTATTTT. It codes for CASSSRSSTGISTDTQYF. The rearrangement uses TRBV11-2 and TRBJ2-3, with 7 nucleotides matching TRBD1. With V trimmed by 4 bases and J by 0 bases, 13 bases remained unmatched. Germline CDR1 is SGHAT and CDR2 is FQNNGV. The CDR3 is 18 amino acids.